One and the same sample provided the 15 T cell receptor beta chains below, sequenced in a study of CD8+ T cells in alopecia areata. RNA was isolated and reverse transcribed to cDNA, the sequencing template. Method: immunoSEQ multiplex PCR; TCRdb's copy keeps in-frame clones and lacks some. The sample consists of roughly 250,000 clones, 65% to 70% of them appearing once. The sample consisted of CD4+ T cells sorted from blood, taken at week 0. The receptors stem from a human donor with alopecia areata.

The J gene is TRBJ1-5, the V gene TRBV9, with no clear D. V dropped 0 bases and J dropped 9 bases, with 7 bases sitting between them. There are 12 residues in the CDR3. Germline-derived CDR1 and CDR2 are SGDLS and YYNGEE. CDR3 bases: TGTGCCAGCAGCGTAGCTCGGCGGCCCCAGCATTTT. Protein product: CASSVARRPQHF. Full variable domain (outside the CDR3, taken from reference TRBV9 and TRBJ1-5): DSGVTQTPKHLITATGQRVTLRCSPRSGDLSVYWYQQSLDQGLQFLIQYYNGEERAKGNILERFSAQQFPDLHSELNLSSLELGDSALYFCASSVARRPQHFGDGTRLSIL.

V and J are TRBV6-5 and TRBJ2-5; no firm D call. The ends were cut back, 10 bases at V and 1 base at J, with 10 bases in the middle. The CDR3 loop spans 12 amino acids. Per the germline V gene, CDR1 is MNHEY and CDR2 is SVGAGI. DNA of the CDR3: TGTGCCACCTCCGGGTTCCAAGAGACCCAGTACTTC. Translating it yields CATSGFQETQYF.

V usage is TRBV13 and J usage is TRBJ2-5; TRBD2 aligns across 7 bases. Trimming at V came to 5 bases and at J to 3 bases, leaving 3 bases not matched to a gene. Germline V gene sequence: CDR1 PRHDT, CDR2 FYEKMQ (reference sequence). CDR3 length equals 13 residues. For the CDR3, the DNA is TGTGCCAGCAGCATCCTAGCGGAAGAGACCCAGTACTTC. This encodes CASSILAEETQYF.

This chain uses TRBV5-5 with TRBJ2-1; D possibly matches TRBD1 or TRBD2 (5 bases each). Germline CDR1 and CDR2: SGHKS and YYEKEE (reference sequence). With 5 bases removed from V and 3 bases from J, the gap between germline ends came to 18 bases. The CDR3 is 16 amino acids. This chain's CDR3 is CASRVGTAGFYNEQFF. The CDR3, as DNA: TGTGCCAGCAGGGTCGGGACGGCAGGGTTCTACAATGAGCAGTTCTTC.

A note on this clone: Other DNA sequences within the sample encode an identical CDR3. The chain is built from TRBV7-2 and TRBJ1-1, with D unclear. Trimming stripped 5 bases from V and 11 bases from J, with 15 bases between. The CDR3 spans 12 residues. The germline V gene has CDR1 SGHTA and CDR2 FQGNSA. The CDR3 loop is CASSPGRREAFF. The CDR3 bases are TGTGCCAGCAGCCCGGGTCGGAGAGAGGCTTTCTTT.

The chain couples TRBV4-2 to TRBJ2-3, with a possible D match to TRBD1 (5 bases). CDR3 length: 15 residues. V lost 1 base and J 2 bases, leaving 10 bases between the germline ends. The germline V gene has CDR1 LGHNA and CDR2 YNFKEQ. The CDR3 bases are TGTGCCAGCAGCCAAGGGGGCAGCCCCACAGATACGCAGTATTTT. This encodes CASSQGGSPTDTQYF.

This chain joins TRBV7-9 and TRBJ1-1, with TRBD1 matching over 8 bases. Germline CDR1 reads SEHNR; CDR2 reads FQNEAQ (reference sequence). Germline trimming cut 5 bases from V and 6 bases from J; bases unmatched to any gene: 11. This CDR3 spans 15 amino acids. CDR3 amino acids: CASSTYSDREAEAFF. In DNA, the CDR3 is TGTGCCAGCAGCACCTACTCGGACAGGGAGGCTGAAGCTTTCTTT.

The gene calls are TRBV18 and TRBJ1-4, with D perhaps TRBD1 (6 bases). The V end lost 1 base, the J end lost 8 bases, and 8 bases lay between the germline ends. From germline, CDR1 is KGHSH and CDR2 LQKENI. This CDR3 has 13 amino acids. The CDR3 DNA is TGTGCCAGCTCACCACAGGGGGACGAAAAACTGTTTTTT. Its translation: CASSPQGDEKLFF.

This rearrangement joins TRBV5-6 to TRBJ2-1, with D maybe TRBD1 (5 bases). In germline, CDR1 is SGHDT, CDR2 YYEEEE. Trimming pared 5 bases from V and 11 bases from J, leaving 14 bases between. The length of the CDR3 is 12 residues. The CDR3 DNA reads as TGTGCCAGCAGATCTCAGGGAACGCAGCAGTTCTTC. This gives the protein CASRSQGTQQFF.

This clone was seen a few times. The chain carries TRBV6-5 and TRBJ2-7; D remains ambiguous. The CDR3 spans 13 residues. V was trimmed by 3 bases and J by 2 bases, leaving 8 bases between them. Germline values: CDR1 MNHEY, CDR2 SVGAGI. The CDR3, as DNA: TGTGCCAGCAGTTATGGGGTTACCTACGAGCAGTACTTC. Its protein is CASSYGVTYEQYF.

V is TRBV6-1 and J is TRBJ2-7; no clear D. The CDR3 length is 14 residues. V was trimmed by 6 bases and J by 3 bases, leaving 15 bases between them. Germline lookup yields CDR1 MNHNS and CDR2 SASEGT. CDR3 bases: TGTGCCAGCAGCCTCCCAGACTCGGGCTACGAGCAGTACTTC. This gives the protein CASSLPDSGYEQYF.

CDR3 amino acids: CSVGTDGYTF. The CDR3 DNA follows: TGCAGCGTCGGGACAGACGGCTACACCTTC. The chain has TRBV29-1 and TRBJ1-2; 7 bases align to TRBD1. The CDR3 extends over 10 amino acids. V dropped 6 bases and J dropped 8; count of bases not matched to a gene: 3. Germline V CDR1 and CDR2: SQVTM, ANQGSEA.

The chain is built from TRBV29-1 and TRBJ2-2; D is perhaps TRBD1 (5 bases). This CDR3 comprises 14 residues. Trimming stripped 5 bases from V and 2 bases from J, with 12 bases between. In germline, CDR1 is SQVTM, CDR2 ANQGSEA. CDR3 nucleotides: TGCAGCGTTCAAGGGGCCATTAACACCGGGGAGCTGTTTTTT. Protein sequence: CSVQGAINTGELFF.

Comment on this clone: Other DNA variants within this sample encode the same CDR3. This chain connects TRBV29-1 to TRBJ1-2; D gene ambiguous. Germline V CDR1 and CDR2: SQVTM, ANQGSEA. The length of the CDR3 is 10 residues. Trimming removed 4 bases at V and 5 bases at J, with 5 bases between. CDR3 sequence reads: CSVADYGYTF. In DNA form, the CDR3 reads TGCAGCGTTGCAGATTATGGCTACACCTTC.

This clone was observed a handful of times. The CDR3 loop reads CSVVTSSYEQYF. DNA of the CDR3: TGCAGCGTTGTCACGTCCTCCTACGAGCAGTACTTC. The V call is TRBV29-1, the J call TRBJ2-7; D is ambiguous. Deletions cut 4 bases from V and 0 bases from J, with 7 bases between. Germline V CDR1 and CDR2: SQVTM, ANQGSEA. CDR3 length: 12 amino acids.